The present TCR beta chain was sequenced within a study of shared clonotypes between healthy human individuals. The J segment lost 4 bases and the V segment lost 4 bases, leaving 6 bases of the junction unmatched. This CDR3 has 16 amino acids. Per germline, CDR1 SGHKS and CDR2 YYEKEE (reference sequence). Methods used by the authors: Junction-only sequences without quality scores were provided by ImmunoSEQ, so filtering was different. Here immunoSEQ multiplex PCR was the method, and the copy in TCRdb shows in-frame clones only, minus some. V and J calls and clone size are given by that table; D and trimming were obtained from the DNA. The table lists approximately 2,300,000 clones, just under 95% of them singletons.

Sequencing was done on a sample of naive CD4+ T cells from PBMCs. Noted subset: CD45RA+ positively selected. The chain employs TRBV5-5 and TRBJ2-3; 13 bases line up with TRBD2. The TCR originated in a man aged 18-30 years in good health. Some clones in this sample may be carry-over from other donors' samples. CDR3 region: CASSRGLAGVSDTQYF. CDR3 nucleotides: TGTGCCAGCAGCCGCGGACTAGCGGGAGTCTCAGATACGCAGTATTTT.